This TCR beta chain was documented in a study of CD8 T cells in Susac syndrome. Trimming pared 2 bases from V and 5 bases from J, leaving 13 bases between. This CDR3 contains 14 residues. Germline CDR1 KGHSH, CDR2 LQKENI. RNA totalling about 0.45 to 1 ug underwent reverse transcription with random hexamers. TCRdb re-called the immunoSEQ multiplex PCR reads with MiXCR, one entry per CDR3 protein. The data show approximately 160,000 distinct CDR3 sequences, roughly 95% seen once. This TCR was sampled from a human donor in good health. The V call is TRBV18, the J call TRBJ2-7; D is uncertain. The source material was CD4+ T cells from PBMCs. For the CDR3, the DNA is TGTGCCAGCTCACCAGTCGACGTAGGTCACGAGCAGTACTTC. Amino acid sequence: CASSPVDVGHEQYF.